This T cell receptor (beta chain) appears in the sequencing data of a study of blood T cell repertoires in COVID-19. One Seattle source followed patients from active infection through their disease course. In the source study's methods: Nucleated cell counts were estimated from reference gene primer amplification. Generated by immunoSEQ multiplex PCR, the TCRdb table keeps only in-frame clones and is missing some. V and J calls plus clone size are reproduced from that table; the DNA served to infer D and trimming. The sample includes some 90,000 clones, around 89% seen only once; the top ten take roughly 2.5%. The CDR3 extends over 15 amino acids. Germline V gene data show CDR1 as SGHNT and CDR2 as YYREEE (reference sequence). Germline trimming cut 5 bases from V and 5 bases from J; bases unmatched to any gene: 5.

The receptor was isolated from a man between 45 and 60 years old with COVID-19, enrolled during active disease. Sequenced: peripheral blood. This chain joins TRBV5-4 and TRBJ1-6; 9 bases fit TRBD1. DNA for the CDR3: TGTGCCAGCAGTTTACAGGGGGCGAATAATTCACCCCTCCACTTT. Translation: CASSLQGANNSPLHF.